The present T cell receptor beta chain was sequenced within a study of shared clonotypes between healthy human individuals. Broader study findings: Among several donors, around 5% of naive CD4 clonotypes were found in common. Naive subsets tended to show greater estimated richness than memory subsets.

Germline CDR1 is MGHRA and CDR2 is YSYEKL. The germline V and J ends were trimmed by 4 bases and 5 bases, with 9 bases remaining between them. CDR3 size: 13 residues. In regard to this clone: Its cognate antigen is unknown.

The run depth of the assay was deep. Profiled with immunoSEQ multiplex PCR; TCRdb holds only in-frame clones, not every one. Among roughly 2 million clones listed, roughly 94% were seen once. The chain is built from TRBV4-1 and TRBJ1-5, with D hard to call. Sequencing was done on a sample of naive CD4+ T cells sorted from blood. Subset denoted: CD45RA+ positively selected. The receptor was isolated from a man between 18 and 29 years old in good health. The chain's CDR3 is CASSRLADQPQHF. DNA for the CDR3: TGCGCCAGCAGCCGCCTAGCCGATCAGCCCCAGCATTTT.